Here is one T cell receptor (beta chain) with its context. Its antigen is not known. This specimen comes from a study of monozygotic twins with inflammatory bowel disease. TCRdb re-called the 5' RACE reads and catalogs CDR3 proteins one per entry, DNA excluded. The sample table includes roughly 150,000 distinct CDR3 sequences. This CDR3 is 15 amino acids long. Germline assignment: CDR1 LNHDA and CDR2 SQIVND (reference sequence). Study-wide points: Distinguishing T cell subtypes was not possible. Limited power may explain why concordant and discordant twins showed no difference in repertoire similarity. Clonotype overlap with others was lower in IBD patients than in healthy twins, a difference that was greatest with disease activity.

The sequence derives from a human donor with ulcerative colitis or Crohn's disease, or a healthy co-twin of an affected twin (not recorded which). The specimen was blood. The V call is TRBV19, the J call TRBJ2-1. This CDR3 reads CASSSVGSSYNEQFF.